This TCR beta chain stems from a study of blood T cell repertoires in COVID-19. The data were produced by immunoSEQ multiplex PCR, yet TCRdb's version contains in-frame clones alone and is incomplete. The data show about 190,000 clones, approximately 84% seen once. Trimming took 3 bases from V and 0 from J; bases not matched to a gene: 12. The CDR3 is 18 residues long. Germline CDR1 and CDR2: SGHAT and FQNNGV. This TCR was sampled from a woman aged 30 to 39 who had recovered from COVID-19. The sample taken for sequencing was PBMCs or T cells enriched from blood (not recorded which). V usage is TRBV11-2 and J usage is TRBJ2-3, with 7 bases that match TRBD1. CDR3 DNA sequence: TGTGCCAGCAGCTTCGGGCTAACAGGGGACAGTAGCACAGATACGCAGTATTTT. Encoded protein: CASSFGLTGDSSTDTQYF.